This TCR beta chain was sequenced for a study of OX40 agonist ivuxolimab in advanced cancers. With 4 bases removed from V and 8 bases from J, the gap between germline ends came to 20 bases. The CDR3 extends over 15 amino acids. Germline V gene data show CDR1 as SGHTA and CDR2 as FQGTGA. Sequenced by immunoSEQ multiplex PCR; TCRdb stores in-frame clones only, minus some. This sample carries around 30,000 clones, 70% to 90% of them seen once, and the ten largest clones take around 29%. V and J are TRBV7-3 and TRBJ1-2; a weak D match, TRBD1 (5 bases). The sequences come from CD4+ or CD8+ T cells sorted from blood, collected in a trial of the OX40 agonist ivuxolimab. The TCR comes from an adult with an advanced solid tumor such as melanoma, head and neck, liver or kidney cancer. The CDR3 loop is CASSSLGLPLRGYTF. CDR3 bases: TGTGCCAGCAGCTCCCTGGGACTGCCTTTGAGAGGCTACACCTTC.